This T cell receptor beta chain was sequenced for a study of human T cells and chemical hapten exposure (dated by TCRdb to about 2021). For the study in its entirety: For sensitization, 2% DPC in acetone was applied to a roughly 2 cm by roughly 2 cm area of upper inner arm skin. Throughout the study period of about 22 weeks, patients also received therapeutic DPC doses to the scalp every week. Patch testing on the upper back used Finn chambers containing 0.01% DPC, with scoring done after 6 days according to International Contact Dermatitis Research Group standards. Alopecia areata with under or over 50% scalp involvement, alopecia totalis and alopecia universalis were represented in the patient cohort, which was mostly female. Libraries were pooled for sequencing, and variation in per-sample TCR yields was attributed mainly to small differences in library volumes within the pool. This study followed changes in the peripheral blood TCR repertoire in vivo during primary and secondary sensitization of alopecia patients to the hapten diphenylcyclopropenone (DPC). Patient blood was sampled pre-sensitization (week 0) and at 2, 6 and about 24 weeks after DPC sensitization. Twenty-nine alopecia patients gave blood for TCR sequencing at one to four time points (pre-sensitization, 2, 6 and 24 weeks). What the work shows at the level of the full study, not this receptor alone: Compared with pre-sensitization or healthy control sets, expanded TCRs formed significantly more large CDR3 similarity clusters, which is consistent with antigen-driven responses. Because every patient had alopecia, a presumed autoimmune disease, the patients' immune response might differ from that of healthy individuals. DPC sensitization did not change how many TCRs were above 1 in 1000 frequency, and no evidence was found of alterations in global repertoire structure. Patch test score was positively correlated with the number of PT1 expanded TCRs, with significance at thresholds 8, 16 and 32 but not at 4. Repeated subsampling changed both the strength of the expansion versus patch-test correlation and the threshold at which that correlation became significant.

Library prep was done by RACE. Sequencing instrument: NextSeq 500. Library preparation attached unique molecular identifiers to individual cDNA molecules for quantitative, reproducible TCR counting. Both TCR alpha and TCR beta chains were sequenced from each blood RNA sample. Concerning the study's data processing: The median number of TCRs per sample was some 100,000, ranging from roughly 23,224 to 700,000. V, J and CDR3 annotation of the TCR reads was carried out using the Decombinator software suite. Every sample was subsampled to the same number of TCRs (28,000) for the PS versus PT1 abundance plots. Expanded TCRs were defined as absent before sensitization and observed at least eight times at the 2-week time point. TCRdb itself trimmed the public reads at Q25 with fastp, ran MiXCR and retained productive beta chains. One record per CDR3 amino acid sequence lists the most common genes and DNA. Here the V and J calls rest on TCRdb's processing, not on the authors' analysis. The table for this sample lists 150,000 to 200,000 distinct CDR3 sequences; roughly 26% of them were counted only once. The top ten clones comprise 2.1% of the sample.

This clonotype was found a few times. It lacks a known antigen. No base quality information exists; no much larger clone differs at one position. The time point label, read with the paper, signifies: patch test 3, about 24 weeks after DPC sensitization. What the treatment or condition label conveys for this sample: therapeutic diphenylcyclopropenone sensitization with weekly scalp DPC. At each patch-test visit, blood was drawn before the patch test was applied. To be eligible, patients had to be aged 18 to 70, diagnosed with alopecia and judged suitable for DPC therapy, while pregnant patients were excluded. Total RNA was extracted from unfractionated whole blood collected in Tempus Blood RNA tubes. The sequences come from whole blood, collected in connection with sensitization to the hapten diphenylcyclopropenone (DPC). The receptor was derived from a young woman with alopecia areata. Some clones in this sample may be carry-over from other donors' samples.

In nucleotide form, the sequence is TGTGCCAGCGGCACGAGCTCCTACGAGCAGTACTTC. The resulting protein is CASGTSSYEQYF. Recombination linked TRBV7-2 to TRBJ2-7; no D gene is confidently identified. The germline V gene provides CDR1 SGHTA and CDR2 FQGNSA. Including cysteine and phenylalanine, the CDR3 has 12 amino acids. Only the CDR3 portion is preserved as DNA: 36 bases, with reading frame beginning at the first base. The junction shows trimming of 8 bases on V and 0 bases on J, plus 8 bases between the germline ends.